The present entry profiles one TCR beta chain with its context. The antigen is not known. An end of the junction differs from the germline gene, which may be a read error. These data belong to a study of T cells in Graves' hyperthyroidism and ophthalmopathy. TCR beta CDR3 sequences were amplified from RNA transcripts. A first-round RT-PCR of the TCR CDR3 used the HTBI primer set. TCRdb analysed the multiplex PCR reads with MiXCR anew, one entry per CDR3 protein. The sample holds around 200,000 distinct CDR3 sequences, 15% to 20% seen once. This CDR3 has 16 amino acids. The germline V gene has CDR1 MNHEY and CDR2 SMNVEV (reference sequence). General study points: Within blood appeared most thyroid clonotypes that had expanded above 0.001. Stable hyperthyroidism was separated from ophthalmopathy by a model based on 13 V-J features.

Reasons for excluding patients were uncontrolled infection, other autoimmune disease, pregnancy or lactation. The TCR sequence derives from a man aged 35-49 years with Graves' hyperthyroidism. V and J are TRBV27 and TRBJ2-3; 9 bases fit TRBD1. Sequenced material: blood. The CDR3 nucleotides read TGTGCCAGCAGTTTATGGACAGGGGTTAGAACAGATGCGCAGTATTTT. Its protein is CASSLWTGVRTDAQYF.